The TCR beta chain under discussion was sequenced for a study of cytomegalovirus exposure and HLA in healthy donors. With 60 Vbeta and 13 Jbeta primers, the PCR was carried out. TCRdb keeps only in-frame clones here, not all; method: immunoSEQ multiplex PCR. The data hold about 170,000 clones, with around four fifths observed a single time. The germline V and J ends were trimmed by 6 bases and 0 bases, with 14 bases remaining between them. The V gene's germline CDR1 is MNHEY and CDR2 SVGAGI. This CDR3 has 15 residues. The V gene is TRBV6-5, the J gene TRBJ1-1; D possibly corresponds to TRBD1 (6 bases). The TCR comes from a female donor in good health and CMV-seronegative. The sample taken for sequencing was PBMCs. The CDR3 nucleotides are TGTGCCAGCAGGGGGGGGGACAATTTGAACACTGAAGCTTTCTTT. Its protein product is CASRGGDNLNTEAFF.